This T cell receptor (beta chain) was captured by sequencing in a study of shared clonotypes between healthy human individuals. General study points: Relative to clonotypes present in all four donors, those not shared had lower generation probabilities.

The CDR3 spans 13 residues. Germline V gene lookup returns CDR1 SGHRS and CDR2 YFSETQ. Trimming took off 3 bases at V and 1 base at J, with 7 bases between the two ends. Produced via immunoSEQ multiplex PCR; TCRdb's table is partial and in-frame only. This sample yields approximately 2.5 million clones, of which 93% are seen a single time; 0.36% belongs to the top ten. This clone has a handful of counts. Its specificity is unknown. The sample contains more than one DNA sequence encoding this CDR3. From CD4+ cells came CD45RA+ naive and CD45RA-negative memory subsets. V gene TRBV5-1 combines with J gene TRBJ1-1; weak D call: TRBD1 (6 bases). The sequenced material came from naive CD4+ T cells from PBMCs. Subset meaning: CD45RA+ positively selected. The sequence derives from a young man in good health. Some clones in this sample may be carry-over from other donors' samples. The chain's CDR3 is CASSSQGNTEAFF. CDR3 DNA: TGCGCCAGCAGCTCACAGGGGAACACTGAAGCTTTCTTT.